This T cell receptor beta chain was sequenced during a study of cytomegalovirus exposure and HLA in healthy donors. Study-level findings and limits: Solely CMV serostatus was available to characterize immune exposure. What was likely a sequencing artifact was a cluster of highly shared sequence variants. Researchers reported in a later analysis that common viral pathogens appeared linked to several top clusters.

It was with 60 Vbeta and 13 Jbeta primers that the PCR ran. As processed by the authors: Per a later analysis, the number of unique TCR beta chains was approximately 73 million, of which some 9.9 million were shared. Using immunoSEQ multiplex PCR, the repertoire was profiled, and TCRdb retains in-frame clones only, with some absent. Clonal size and the V and J genes are those of that table, whereas D and trimming came from the DNA. The sample has over 100,000 clones, roughly 80% seen once. Worth noting for this clone: Its target is not known.

With V trimmed by 8 bases and J by 0 bases, 1 base remained unmatched. The CDR3 is 13 amino acids. Germline lookup yields CDR1 SNHLY and CDR2 FYNNEI. This chain connects TRBV2 to TRBJ2-7; 10 nucleotides agree with TRBD2. What was sequenced was PBMCs. This clonotype originated in a man in his thirties or forties in good health and CMV-seronegative. The CDR3, as DNA: TGTGCCAGCGGACTAGCGGACTCCTACGAGCAGTACTTC. It codes for CASGLADSYEQYF.